Below, one T cell receptor (beta chain) is given with its context. In germline, CDR1 is LGHDT, CDR2 YNNKEL (reference sequence). The CDR3 spans 17 residues. Trimming removed 5 bases at V and 2 bases at J, with 19 bases between. Recruited during active infection, patients (from Seattle) were subsequently followed longitudinally. The entry originates in a study of blood T cell repertoires in COVID-19. In the study overall: Samples of COVID-19 (acute and convalescent) were obtained from the United States, Italy and Spain.

Per the original methods: Scientists estimated how many nucleated cells there were by amplifying reference gene primers. Profiled with immunoSEQ multiplex PCR; TCRdb holds only in-frame clones, not every one. The V and J calls and clone size are taken from that table; D and trimming were inferred from the DNA. Seen here are 150,000 to 200,000 clones, about 90% observed once, and the top ten hold approximately 5%. The chain recombines TRBV3-1 (or the pseudogene TRBV3-2) with TRBJ2-1; possible D gene TRBD2, 6 bases. The source of this sequence is a young man with COVID-19, enrolled during active disease. The material sequenced was peripheral blood. CDR3 loop: CASSTQKQRLAYNEQFF. Here the CDR3 DNA reads TGTGCCAGCAGCACTCAAAAGCAGAGACTAGCCTACAATGAGCAGTTCTTC.